This entry lists 16 T cell receptor beta chains sequenced from one sample in a study of cytomegalovirus exposure and HLA in healthy donors. 13 Jbeta primers and 60 Vbeta primers were used for the PCR. Only in-frame clones appear in the TCRdb table, and some are missing; sequencing was by immunoSEQ multiplex PCR. The table includes some 150,000 clones, roughly 73% detected once. The sample was PBMCs. These receptors originate from a human donor in good health.

The V call is TRBV6-1, the J call TRBJ1-1, with D hard to call. The germline CDR1 and CDR2 sequences are MNHNS and SASEGT. V shed 7 bases and J shed 7 bases, with 7 bases lying between them. The CDR3 has 10 residues. Here the CDR3 reads CASTRLEAFF. The DNA of the CDR3 is TGTGCCAGCACTCGACTTGAAGCTTTCTTT.

This clone was picked up a small number of times. A read error may account for a junction end that differs from germline. This rearrangement joins TRBV29-1 to TRBJ2-1; 10 positions match TRBD2. CDR3 length: 15 residues. The V gene's germline CDR1 is SQVTM and CDR2 ANQGSEA. The CDR3 region has the DNA TGCAGCGTCGAAGAGCGGGAGGGCCCCTACAATGAGCAGTTCTTC. This sequence encodes CSVEEREGPYNEQFF.

The chain recombines TRBV7-9 with TRBJ2-7; 11 positions agree with TRBD2. Germline values: CDR1 SEHNR, CDR2 FQNEAQ (reference sequence). This CDR3 region has 14 residues. V gave up 5 bases and J gave up 7 bases; unmatched junction bases: 7. CDR3 DNA sequence: TGTGCCAGCAGCACACTAGCGGGAGTTGAAGAGCAGTACTTC. The encoded protein is CASSTLAGVEEQYF.

This chain connects TRBV6-1 to TRBJ2-2, with D tentatively TRBD2 (5 bases). Germline lookup yields CDR1 MNHNS and CDR2 SASEGT. V shed 10 bases and J shed 2 bases, with 14 bases lying between them. The CDR3 is 14 residues long. The CDR3: CATRGLANTGELFF. CDR3 sequence (DNA): TGTGCCACCCGCGGGCTAGCAAACACCGGGGAGCTGTTTTTT.

The J gene is TRBJ2-7, the V gene TRBV28, with 7 bases fitting TRBD1. Germline trimming cut 6 bases from V and 3 bases from J; bases unmatched to any gene: 5. The CDR3 consists of 13 residues. CDR1 and CDR2 from the germline V gene are MDHEN and SYDVKM. CDR3 protein: CASSHGTDYEQYF. CDR3 DNA sequence: TGTGCCAGCAGCCACGGGACAGACTACGAGCAGTACTTC.

The chain carries TRBV27 and TRBJ2-2; 9 bases are a match to TRBD2. Germline CDR1 MNHEY, CDR2 SMNVEV (reference sequence). V trimming: 3 bases; J trimming: 6 bases; junction bases outside the gene matches: 5. The CDR3 has 15 residues. The CDR3 here is CASSFLRTSAGELFF. As DNA, the CDR3 is TGTGCCAGCAGTTTTCTCCGGACTAGCGCCGGGGAGCTGTTTTTT.

The CDR3 DNA sequence: TGCGCCAGCAGCCGCCCGGGACAGGTTAGATATGGAAACACCATATATTTT. Protein: CASSRPGQVRYGNTIYF. The chain is built from TRBV4-1 and TRBJ1-3, with 8 bases matching TRBD1. Germline V gene data show CDR1 as MGHRA and CDR2 as YSYEKL. The CDR3 extends over 17 amino acids. The J segment lost 3 bases and the V segment lost 4 bases, leaving 11 bases of the junction unmatched.

The chain is built from TRBV29-1 and TRBJ2-5; a possible D gene is TRBD2 (6 bases). V lost 8 bases to trimming and J lost 7 bases, with 20 bases between them. Germline loops: CDR1 SQVTM, CDR2 ANQGSEA. The CDR3 spans 13 residues. The CDR3 sequence is CSSGLSLGGTQYF. DNA of the CDR3: TGCAGCTCTGGACTCTCGCTGGGGGGGACCCAGTACTTC.

The CDR3 reads CASSHRANTGELFF. The DNA for the CDR3 is TGTGCCAGCAGCCACAGGGCCAACACCGGGGAGCTGTTTTTT. The J gene is TRBJ2-2, the V gene TRBV5-4; the D gene is possibly TRBD1 (6 bases). CDR1 is SGHNT and CDR2 is YYREEE in the germline V gene (reference sequence). Trimming removed 4 bases at V and 2 bases at J, with 9 bases between. This CDR3 has 14 amino acids.

This clone occurred a few times. The chain employs TRBV7-8 and TRBJ1-2, with unresolved D. Trimming removed 10 bases from V and 4 bases from J, with 19 bases in between. CDR1 is SGHVS and CDR2 is FQNEAQ in the germline V gene. The CDR3 loop spans 14 amino acids. In DNA, the CDR3 is TGTGCCACCCCGAGCGGCGCCGATCCCTATGGCTACACCTTC. Translation gives CATPSGADPYGYTF.

The J gene is TRBJ1-2, the V gene TRBV6-1; 8 bases line up with TRBD1. The V gene's germline CDR1 is MNHNS and CDR2 SASEGT. The CDR3 length is 17 residues. J was trimmed by 4 bases and V by 3 bases; bases with no gene match: 13. As DNA, the CDR3 is TGTGCCAGCAGTGACCCGGGACAGGCTTCAACCCCCTATGGCTACACCTTC. This gives the protein CASSDPGQASTPYGYTF.

The chain is built from TRBV30 and TRBJ2-7; TRBD2 aligns across 8 bases. The CDR3 runs to 15 residues. Germline CDR1 GTSNPN, CDR2 SVGIG (reference sequence). The V gene end was trimmed by 2 bases and the J gene end by 0 bases; junction bases not matched to a gene: 6. The chain's CDR3 is CAWSPTSGYSYEQYF. The CDR3 nucleotides are TGTGCCTGGAGTCCAACTAGCGGATACTCCTACGAGCAGTACTTC.

The gene calls are TRBV14 and TRBJ2-3, with D tentatively TRBD1 (6 bases). This CDR3 spans 16 amino acids. Germline CDR1 and CDR2: SGHDN and FVKESK. Trimming stripped 4 bases from V and 7 bases from J, with 21 bases between. The CDR3 sequence is CASSRHRDALSNTQYF. The CDR3 region has the DNA TGTGCCAGCAGCCGTCACAGGGATGCCCTGAGCAATACGCAGTATTTT.

V usage is TRBV6-1 and J usage is TRBJ2-3; D is uncertain. CDR1 MNHNS and CDR2 SASEGT come from the germline V gene. V lost 7 bases and J 3 bases, leaving 8 bases between the germline ends. This CDR3 region has 12 residues. This chain's CDR3 is CASTPRTDTQYF. The CDR3 DNA sequence: TGTGCCAGCACCCCCCGGACAGATACGCAGTATTTT.

The rearrangement uses TRBV7-2 and TRBJ1-3; D ambiguous. Germline values: CDR1 SGHTA, CDR2 FQGNSA. The CDR3 contains 13 residues. V lost 8 bases to trimming and J lost 0 bases, with 8 bases between them. CDR3 protein: CASLRSSGNTIYF. The DNA for the CDR3 is TGTGCCAGCCTAAGGAGCTCTGGAAACACCATATATTTT.

The J gene is TRBJ2-5, the V gene TRBV29-1; TRBD2 is a possible D gene (5 bases). CDR1 is SQVTM, CDR2 ANQGSEA, per germline. V lost 7 bases to trimming and J lost 5 bases, with 11 bases between them. The length of the CDR3 is 11 residues. CDR3 in amino acids: CSAHRRETQYF. In nucleotides, the CDR3 is TGCAGCGCTCACCGGAGGGAGACCCAGTACTTC.